This T cell receptor beta chain was recorded in a study of T cells in Graves' hyperthyroidism and ophthalmopathy. General observations from the study: Within blood appeared most thyroid clonotypes that had expanded above 0.001.

This clonotype was found many times. What it binds is not known. TCR beta CDR3 sequences were amplified from RNA transcripts. The TCR CDR3 first-round RT-PCR relied on the HTBI primer set. In TCRdb, the multiplex PCR reads were re-called with MiXCR into one record per CDR3 protein. This sample carries 460,000 or so distinct CDR3 sequences, roughly 14% of them seen once, and the ten largest clones take 15% to 20%. Uncontrolled infections, other autoimmune diseases, pregnancy or lactation led to exclusion of patients. The CDR3 totals 13 residues. The V end was cut by 8 bases, the J end by 2 bases, with 12 bases between.

The sequence came from a woman in her late teens or twenties with Graves' hyperthyroidism. The sample taken for sequencing was blood. J is TRBJ1-2 and V is TRBV12-3 or TRBV12-4; possibly TRBD1 for D (5 bases). CDR3 nucleotides: TGTGCCAGCGGAAAGACAGAAAACTATGGCTACACCTTC. As protein: CASGKTENYGYTF.